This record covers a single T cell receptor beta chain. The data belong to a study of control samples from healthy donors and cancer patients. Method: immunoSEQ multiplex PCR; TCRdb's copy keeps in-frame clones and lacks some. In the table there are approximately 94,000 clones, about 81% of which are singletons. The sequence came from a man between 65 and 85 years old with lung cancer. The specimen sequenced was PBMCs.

CDR3: CATSRDREAAGYTF. The DNA for the CDR3 is TGTGCCACCAGCAGAGACCGGGAAGCGGCTGGCTACACCTTC. This chain joins TRBV15 and TRBJ1-2; the D is unclear. Deletions cut 0 bases from V and 7 bases from J, with 12 bases between. Germline V gene lookup returns CDR1 LNHNV and CDR2 YYDKDF (reference sequence). This CDR3 spans 14 amino acids. The full variable domain, in which reference TRBV15 and TRBJ1-2 provide the parts outside the CDR3, is DAMVIQNPRYQVTQFGKPVTLSCSQTLNHNVMYWYQQKSSQAPKLLFHYYDKDFNNEADTPDNFQSRRPNTSFCFLDIRSPGLGDTAMYLCATSRDREAAGYTFGSGTRLTVV.